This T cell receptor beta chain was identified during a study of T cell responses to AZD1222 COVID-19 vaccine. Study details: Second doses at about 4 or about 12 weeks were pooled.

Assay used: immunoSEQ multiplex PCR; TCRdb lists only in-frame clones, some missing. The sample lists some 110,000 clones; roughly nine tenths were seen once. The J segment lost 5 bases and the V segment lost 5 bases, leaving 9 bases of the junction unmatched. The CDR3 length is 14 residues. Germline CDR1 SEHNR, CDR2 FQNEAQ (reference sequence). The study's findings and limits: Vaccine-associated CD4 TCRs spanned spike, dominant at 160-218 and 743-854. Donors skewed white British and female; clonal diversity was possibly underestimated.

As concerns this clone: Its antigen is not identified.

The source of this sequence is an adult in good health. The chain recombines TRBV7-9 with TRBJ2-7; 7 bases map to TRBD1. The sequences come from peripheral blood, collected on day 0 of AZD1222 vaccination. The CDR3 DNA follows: TGTGCCAGCAGCGAACTAAGGGGGCTGGACGAGCAGTACTTC. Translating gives CASSELRGLDEQYF.